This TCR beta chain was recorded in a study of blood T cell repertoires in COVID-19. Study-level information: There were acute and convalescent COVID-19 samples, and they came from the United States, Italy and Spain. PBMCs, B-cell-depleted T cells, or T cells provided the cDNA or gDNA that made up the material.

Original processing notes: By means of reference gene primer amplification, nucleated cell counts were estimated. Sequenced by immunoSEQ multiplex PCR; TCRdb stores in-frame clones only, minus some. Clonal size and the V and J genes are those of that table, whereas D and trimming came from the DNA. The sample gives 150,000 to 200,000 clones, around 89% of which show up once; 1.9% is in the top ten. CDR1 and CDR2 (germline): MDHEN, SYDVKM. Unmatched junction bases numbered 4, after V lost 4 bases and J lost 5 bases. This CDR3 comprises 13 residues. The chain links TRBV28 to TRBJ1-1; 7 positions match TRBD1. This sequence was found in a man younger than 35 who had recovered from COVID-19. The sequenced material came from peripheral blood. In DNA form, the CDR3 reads TGTGCCAGCAGTTCGGTACAGGGGACTGAAGCTTTCTTT. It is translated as CASSSVQGTEAFF.